This paragraph covers one T cell receptor beta chain sequence. Its antigen is still unknown. The data derive from a study of graft-versus-host responses after intestinal transplantation. Overall study context: The whole recipient group had anti-thymocyte globulin induction followed by tacrolimus and steroids for roughly three years. Findings and caveats of the study: Individuals carrying graft-donor T cell macrochimerism showed high graft-versus-host to host-versus-graft clonal ratios in allografts.

Some clones are missing from TCRdb's copy, which holds only in-frame ones; the method was immunoSEQ multiplex PCR. In the table there are about 73,000 clones, 90% of which are singletons. This receptor was obtained from a human donor who was the organ donor for an intestinal transplant. This sample comprised unstimulated CD8+ T cells sorted from spleen or lymph node cells, obtained before transplant.

CDR3 in DNA: TGTGCCAGCAGCGGAGGACAGGGATCGAACACTGAAGCTTTCTTT. The encoded protein is CASSGGQGSNTEAFF. The chain uses TRBV9 and TRBJ1-1, with 8 nucleotides matching TRBD1. V lost 3 bases and J lost 1; bases outside the gene matches: 5. The CDR3 sequence is 15 residues long. The germline V gene encodes CDR1 SGDLS and CDR2 YYNGEE.